A single sample is the source of the 25 T cell receptor beta chains below, sequenced in a study of regulatory T cells in long-lasting Graves disease (dated by TCRdb to about 2021). Reading the label with the study, this specimen's time point is: newly diagnosed GD, antithyroid drugs for less than 3 months. RNA was extracted from PBMCs in TRIzol for both TCR sequencing and RNA sequencing. Library preparation employed multiplex PCR. Sequencing instrument: Illumina HiSeq 4000. To build TCR beta libraries, CDR3 regions were amplified by Arm-PCR using iRepertoire HTBI primers. TCRdb reprocessing: public reads trimmed at Q25 with fastp, clones called with MiXCR, in-frame beta chains kept. Identical CDR3 protein sequences are pooled into one entry, listed with their most common genes and DNA. The sample table shows 450,000 to 500,000 distinct CDR3 sequences, and around 16% are seen once. Clones ranked in the top ten supply 12% of the sample.

This sample was also put to use in a study of T cells in Graves' hyperthyroidism and ophthalmopathy.

The material sequenced was peripheral blood mononuclear cells (PBMCs), taken at new diagnosis, from a patient treated with antithyroid drugs. These receptors were obtained from a man in his forties or fifties with Graves disease. Donor details come from another sample of the same person, matched by shared clones.

This clonotype was counted ten times or more. V usage is TRBV2 and J usage is TRBJ1-5; D uncertain. This CDR3 is 14 amino acids long. Trimming took off 5 bases at V and 7 bases at J, with 15 bases between the two ends. Per germline, CDR1 SNHLY and CDR2 FYNNEI. Here the CDR3 reads CASSLGPPRQPQHF. CDR3 sequence (DNA): TGTGCCAGCAGTTTAGGACCCCCCCGACAGCCCCAGCATTTT.

The chain uses TRBV28 and TRBJ1-5; a possible D gene is TRBD1 (5 bases). The CDR3 loop spans 13 amino acids. The V end was cut by 6 bases, the J end by 4 bases, with 10 bases between. CDR1 MDHEN and CDR2 SYDVKM come from the germline V gene. The CDR3 loop is CASSSTANQPQHF. Here the CDR3 DNA reads TGTGCCAGCAGCTCGACAGCAAATCAGCCCCAGCATTTT. Combining the CDR3 with reference TRBV28 and TRBJ1-5 gives the whole variable domain DVKVTQSSRYLVKRTGEKVFLECVQDMDHENMFWYRQDPGLGLRLIYFSYDVKMKEKGDIPEGYSVSREKKERFSLILESASTNQTSMYLCASSSTANQPQHFGDGTRLSIL.

This clonotype was seen more than once but under ten times. The chain combines TRBV27 with TRBJ2-3; D might be TRBD1 or TRBD2, each matching 6 bases. V lost 8 bases and J 0 bases, leaving 12 bases between the germline ends. The germline V gene encodes CDR1 MNHEY and CDR2 SMNVEV (reference sequence). The CDR3 runs 14 residues. The DNA of the CDR3 is TGTGCCAGCGGGGGGCTCCATAGCACAGATACGCAGTATTTT. Its protein product is CASGGLHSTDTQYF.

This sequence joins TRBV27 and TRBJ1-2; TRBD1 is a possible D gene (6 bases). V was trimmed by 5 bases and J by 8 bases, leaving 12 bases between them. Germline loops: CDR1 MNHEY, CDR2 SMNVEV (reference sequence). The CDR3 has 12 amino acids. The CDR3 spells CASSTGSHGYTF. CDR3 DNA sequence: TGTGCCAGCAGTACAGGGTCCCACGGCTACACCTTC.

The chain joins TRBV2 to TRBJ1-6, with 12 positions matching TRBD1. The CDR3 is 16 residues long. Germline CDR1 SNHLY, CDR2 FYNNEI. V was clipped by 6 bases and J by 10 bases; unmatched bases: 10. The CDR3 DNA reads as TGTGCCAGCAGGGAAAAGGGACAGGGGGCGCGGTCACCCCTCCACTTT. Translated, it gives CASREKGQGARSPLHF.

Ten or more counts support this clonotype. The V gene is TRBV20-1, the J gene TRBJ2-5; D unresolved. The CDR3 is 13 amino acids. Germline V CDR1 and CDR2: DFQATT, SNEGSKA (reference sequence). V gave up 3 bases and J gave up 0 bases, with 8 bases separating them. The CDR3 bases are TGCAGTGCTAGTAATACAGACCAAGAGACCCAGTACTTC. Protein product: CSASNTDQETQYF.

J is TRBJ2-1 and V is TRBV7-8, with D maybe TRBD2 (6 bases). V was shortened by 5 bases and J by 9 bases, with 17 bases between the two germline ends. CDR3 length: 14 amino acids. CDR1 is SGHVS and CDR2 is FQNEAQ in the germline V gene. DNA for the CDR3: TGTGCCAGCAGCGTCCAAGGTTCTAGCGTTGAGCAGTTCTTC. It specifies CASSVQGSSVEQFF.

This clonotype occurred many times. J is TRBJ1-1 and V is TRBV7-9; D unclear. Trimming removed 6 bases from V and 2 bases from J, with 13 bases in between. Germline CDR1 is SEHNR and CDR2 is FQNEAQ (reference sequence). The CDR3 contains 14 residues. The CDR3 loop reads CASRQGATNTEAFF. CDR3 bases: TGTGCCAGCAGACAAGGCGCTACCAACACTGAAGCTTTCTTT.

This clonotype was seen a few times. A much larger clone is a single base away; this may be a read error. The missing conserved phenylalanine or tryptophan at the end of this CDR3 makes a read error likely. This sequence joins TRBV11-3 and TRBJ2-6; D unclear. Germline loops: CDR1 SGHNT, CDR2 YENEEA. V lost 3 bases to trimming and J lost 4 bases, with 4 bases between them. The CDR3 extends over 13 amino acids. CDR3 DNA: TGTGCCAGCAGCTTGCCCGGGGCCAACGTCCTGACTTCC. This sequence encodes CASSLPGANVLTS.

Notes on this clonotype: This sequence may be a read error, since a much larger clone differs from it by one base. The chain employs TRBV9 and TRBJ1-1; a possible D gene is TRBD1 (6 bases). The CDR3 totals 13 residues. CDR1 and CDR2 (germline): SGDLS, YYNGEE. The V end lost 1 base, the J end lost 4 bases, and 8 bases lay between the germline ends. The CDR3 DNA follows: TGTGCCAGCAGCGTAACAGGGAGCACTGAAGCTTTCTTT. It encodes CASSVTGSTEAFF.

This clonotype came up a few times. V is TRBV6-1 and J is TRBJ2-7; TRBD1 agrees at 8 bases. This CDR3 is built from 14 residues. The trim removed 5 bases at V and 6 bases at J, leaving 9 bases unmatched. Looked up from germline, CDR1 is MNHNS and CDR2 is SASEGT. CDR3: CASSTPRGPGEQYF. CDR3 bases: TGTGCCAGCAGTACGCCCAGGGGGCCTGGCGAGCAGTACTTC.

This clonotype was recorded at least ten times. The gene calls are TRBV12-3 or TRBV12-4 and TRBJ2-3; a weak D match, TRBD2 (6 bases). The CDR3 totals 14 residues. Trimming removed 6 bases at V and 4 bases at J, with 14 bases between. In DNA form, the CDR3 reads TGTGCCAGCAGCGCCCGGGACTTCCCAGATACGCAGTATTTT. Amino acids: CASSARDFPDTQYF.

This clonotype was counted ten times or more. The chain has TRBV20-1 and TRBJ2-1; 9 positions agree with TRBD2. Per the germline V gene, CDR1 is DFQATT and CDR2 is SNEGSKA (reference sequence). The CDR3 has 13 amino acids. CDR3 nucleotide sequence: TGCAGCAGACTAAGCGGGAGGACAAATGAGCAGTTCTTC. Its translation is CSRLSGRTNEQFF.

Turning to this clonotype: A much more abundant neighbour one base away suggests this may be a read error. The chain combines TRBV20-1 with TRBJ2-7, with D possibly matching TRBD2 (5 bases). Per germline, CDR1 DFQATT and CDR2 SNEGSKA (reference sequence). The length of the CDR3 is 15 residues. The CDR3 region is CSTSGRKFGPYEQYF. The DNA of the CDR3 is TGCAGTACTAGTGGTAGAAAGTTTGGTCCTTACGAGCAGTACTTC.

This rearrangement joins TRBV20-1 to TRBJ1-5; 7 bases are a match to TRBD1. The CDR3 spans 14 residues. Germline CDR1 and CDR2: DFQATT and SNEGSKA (reference sequence). V shed 5 bases, J shed 0 bases, and the junction held 4 bases outside the gene matches. CDR3 loop: CSAGKGASNQPQHF. CDR3 DNA: TGCAGTGCTGGGAAGGGGGCTAGCAATCAGCCCCAGCATTTT.

This clonotype was recorded at least ten times. The chain has TRBV27 and TRBJ2-7; D uncertain. Trimming took off 6 bases at V and 4 bases at J, with 13 bases between the two ends. Germline values: CDR1 MNHEY, CDR2 SMNVEV (reference sequence). The CDR3 consists of 13 residues. The CDR3 here is CASSFKGHYEQYF. CDR3 sequence (DNA): TGTGCCAGCAGCTTTAAGGGCCATTACGAGCAGTACTTC.

This clonotype was seen only a few times. This chain links TRBV28 with TRBJ2-2, with D perhaps TRBD2 (6 bases). The CDR3 spans 14 residues. Trimming took off 10 bases at V and 6 bases at J, with 18 bases between the two ends. Germline CDR1 reads MDHEN; CDR2 reads SYDVKM. The CDR3 DNA follows: TGTGCCACCACCATGGAGGGGTGGTCCGGGGAGCTGTTTTTT. Translated, it gives CATTMEGWSGELFF. The entire variable domain, with the rest obtained from reference TRBV28 and TRBJ2-2, is as follows: DVKVTQSSRYLVKRTGEKVFLECVQDMDHENMFWYRQDPGLGLRLIYFSYDVKMKEKGDIPEGYSVSREKKERFSLILESASTNQTSMYLCATTMEGWSGELFFGEGSRLTVL.

This clonotype has a count of ten or more. The CDR3 here is CASSFVGTSGNTIYF. The DNA of the CDR3 is TGTGCCAGCAGTTTCGTGGGCACCTCTGGAAACACCATATATTTT. V is TRBV12-3 or TRBV12-4 and J is TRBJ1-3; D gene ambiguous. This CDR3 has 15 residues. With 3 bases removed from V and 0 bases from J, the gap between germline ends came to 9 bases.

This clonotype showed up just a few times. The rearrangement links TRBV11-2 to TRBJ1-6; D is undetermined. Trimming removed 5 bases at V and 7 bases at J, with 18 bases between. Germline CDR1 reads SGHAT; CDR2 reads FQNNGV. The CDR3 length is 16 residues. CDR3 nucleotide sequence: TGTGCCAGCAGCCCTGGTCCGAGAAAGCGGAATTCACCCCTCCACTTT. Its translation: CASSPGPRKRNSPLHF.

The rearrangement uses TRBV30 and TRBJ2-3; D may be TRBD2 (5 bases). Germline-derived CDR1 and CDR2 are GTSNPN and SVGIG (reference sequence). This CDR3 region has 14 residues. V gave up 4 bases and J gave up 2 bases, with 13 bases separating them. In nucleotides, the CDR3 is TGTGCCTGGACCCAGAGGGCCCTCACAGATACGCAGTATTTT. This encodes CAWTQRALTDTQYF.

This clonotype has a count of ten or more. This chain links TRBV7-3 with TRBJ2-2; D is uncertain. The V gene's germline CDR1 is SGHTA and CDR2 FQGTGA. The length of the CDR3 is 14 residues. The V and J ends lost 5 bases and 5 bases respectively, with 12 bases between them. DNA for the CDR3: TGTGCCAGCAGCCCTGCCGGGTTAACCGGGGAGCTGTTTTTT. Translated: CASSPAGLTGELFF.

This clonotype was recorded many times. The rearrangement uses TRBV28 and TRBJ2-2; 10 bases match TRBD2. With 6 bases clipped from V and 4 bases from J, the junction kept 11 bases outside the gene matches. The CDR3 length is 17 residues. Germline V gene lookup returns CDR1 MDHEN and CDR2 SYDVKM. The CDR3 nucleotides read TGTGCCAGCAGGGCTAGCGGGAGCCCGGTTGGCACCGGGGAGCTGTTTTTT. Its protein is CASRASGSPVGTGELFF.

The chain carries TRBV20-1 and TRBJ2-7; 10 bases are a match to TRBD2. V gave up 0 bases and J gave up 3 bases; unmatched junction bases: 5. CDR1 is DFQATT and CDR2 is SNEGSKA in the germline V gene (reference sequence). The CDR3 runs 15 residues. The CDR3 protein is CSARDRAGGFYEQYF. CDR3 DNA sequence: TGCAGTGCTAGAGACAGAGCGGGAGGGTTCTACGAGCAGTACTTC.

A remark on this clonotype: This likely stems from a read error, as it lies one base from a far larger clone. The chain joins TRBV28 to TRBJ2-3, with 9 bases identical to TRBD1. The end of the DNA aligns better with TRBJ2-7, so the J call may be wrong. Germline V gene data show CDR1 as MDHEN and CDR2 as SYDVKM. CDR3 length equals 15 residues. The CDR3 sequence: CASSSGGQGYNEQYF. The CDR3 DNA is TGTGCCAGCAGTTCTGGGGGACAGGGCTACAATGAGCAGTACTTC.

This clonotype was found many times. CDR3 bases: TGTGCCAGCAGCTCAGTTAGCGGGACCCTCTACGAGCAGTACTTC. Its translation: CASSSVSGTLYEQYF. The gene calls are TRBV11-2 and TRBJ2-7, with 8 nucleotides matching TRBD2. This CDR3 is built from 15 residues. CDR1 and CDR2 from the germline V gene are SGHAT and FQNNGV. Losses at the gene ends were 4 bases for V and 3 bases for J; bases not matched to a gene: 8.